The source of this T cell receptor beta chain is a study of CD8 T cells in ankylosing spondylitis. Molecular-barcoded quantitative 5'-RACE produced these TCR beta libraries. Via MiXCR, TCRdb re-called the 5' RACE reads, giving one row per CDR3 protein. The sample shows 150,000 to 200,000 distinct CDR3 sequences, roughly 10% of them seen only once. Whole-study results and caveats: One TCR beta motif, made up of eight highly homologous variants, appeared characteristic of ankylosing spondylitis blood.

Concerning this clonotype: Its target is not known.

Germline V gene lookup returns CDR1 SGDLS and CDR2 YYNGEE. CDR3 length: 14 amino acids. Deletions cut 1 base from V and 6 bases from J, with 13 bases between. The sample was blood, either unsorted or a sorted T cell fraction (not recorded which). The clonotype originates from a female donor with ankylosing spondylitis or in good health (not recorded which). This chain joins TRBV9 and TRBJ1-2; the D is unclear. The CDR3 DNA reads as TGTGCCAGCAGCGTACTGGACCCAGGCCATGGCTACACCTTC. It specifies CASSVLDPGHGYTF.